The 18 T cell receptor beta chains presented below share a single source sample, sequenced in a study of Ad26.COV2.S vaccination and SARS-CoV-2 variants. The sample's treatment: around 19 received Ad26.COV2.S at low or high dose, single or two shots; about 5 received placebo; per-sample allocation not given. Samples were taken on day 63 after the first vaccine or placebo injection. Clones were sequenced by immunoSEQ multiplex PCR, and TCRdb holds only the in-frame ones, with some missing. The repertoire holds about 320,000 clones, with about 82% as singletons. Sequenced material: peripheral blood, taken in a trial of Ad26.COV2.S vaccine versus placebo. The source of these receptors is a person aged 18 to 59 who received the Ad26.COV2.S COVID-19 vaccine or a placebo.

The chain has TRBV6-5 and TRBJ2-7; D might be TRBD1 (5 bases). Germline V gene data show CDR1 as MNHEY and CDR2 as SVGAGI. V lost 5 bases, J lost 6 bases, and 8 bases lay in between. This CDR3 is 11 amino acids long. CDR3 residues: CASSPGFEQYF. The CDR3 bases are TGTGCCAGCAGTCCAGGGTTCGAGCAGTACTTC.

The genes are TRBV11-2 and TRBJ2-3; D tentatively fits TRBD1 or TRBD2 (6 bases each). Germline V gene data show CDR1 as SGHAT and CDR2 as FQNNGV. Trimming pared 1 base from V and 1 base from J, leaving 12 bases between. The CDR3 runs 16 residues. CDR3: CASSLVRGPGTDTQYF. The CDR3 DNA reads TGTGCCAGCAGCTTAGTCCGGGGGCCAGGCACAGATACGCAGTATTTT.

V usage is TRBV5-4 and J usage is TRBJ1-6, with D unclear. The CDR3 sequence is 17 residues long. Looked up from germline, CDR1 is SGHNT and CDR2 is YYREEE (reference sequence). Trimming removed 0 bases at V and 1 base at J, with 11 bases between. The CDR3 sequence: CASSLAGSGSYNSPLHF. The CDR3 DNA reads TGTGCCAGCAGCTTGGCGGGATCCGGGTCCTATAATTCACCCCTCCACTTT.

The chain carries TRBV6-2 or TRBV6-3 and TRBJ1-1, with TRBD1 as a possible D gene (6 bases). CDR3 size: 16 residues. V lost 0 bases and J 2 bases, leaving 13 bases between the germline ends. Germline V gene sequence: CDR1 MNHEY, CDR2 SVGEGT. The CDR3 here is CASSYSAGEPNTEAFF. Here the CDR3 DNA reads TGTGCCAGCAGTTACTCTGCAGGGGAGCCCAACACTGAAGCTTTCTTT.

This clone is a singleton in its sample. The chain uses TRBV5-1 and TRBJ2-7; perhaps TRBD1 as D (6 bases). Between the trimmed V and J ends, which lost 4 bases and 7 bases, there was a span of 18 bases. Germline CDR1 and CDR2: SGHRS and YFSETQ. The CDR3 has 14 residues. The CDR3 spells CASSPRQGPGEQYF. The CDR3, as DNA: TGCGCCAGCAGCCCCCGGCAGGGGCCGGGGGAGCAGTACTTC.

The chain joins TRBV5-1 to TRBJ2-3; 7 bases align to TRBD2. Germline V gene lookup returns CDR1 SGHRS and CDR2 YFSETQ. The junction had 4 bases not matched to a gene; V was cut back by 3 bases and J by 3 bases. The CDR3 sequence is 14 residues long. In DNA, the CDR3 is TGCGCCAGCAGCTCAGCGGGGAGTACAGATACGCAGTATTTT. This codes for CASSSAGSTDTQYF.

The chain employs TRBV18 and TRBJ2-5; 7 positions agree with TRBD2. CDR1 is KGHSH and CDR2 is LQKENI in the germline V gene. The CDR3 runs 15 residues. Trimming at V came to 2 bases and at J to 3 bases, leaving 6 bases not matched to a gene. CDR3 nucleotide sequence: TGTGCCAGCTCACCATCATCGGGGGGAAAAGAGACCCAGTACTTC. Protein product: CASSPSSGGKETQYF.

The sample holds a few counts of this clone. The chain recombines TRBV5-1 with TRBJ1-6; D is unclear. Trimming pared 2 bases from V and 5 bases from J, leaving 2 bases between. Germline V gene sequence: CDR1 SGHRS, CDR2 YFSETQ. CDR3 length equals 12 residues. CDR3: CASSFDNSPLHF. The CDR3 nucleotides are TGCGCCAGCAGCTTTGATAATTCACCCCTCCACTTT.

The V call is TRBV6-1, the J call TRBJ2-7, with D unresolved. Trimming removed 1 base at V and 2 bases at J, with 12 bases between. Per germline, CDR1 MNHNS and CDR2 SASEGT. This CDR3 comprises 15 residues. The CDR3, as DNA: TGTGCCAGCAGTGAAGATCCGGTTAACACCTACGAGCAGTACTTC. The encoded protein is CASSEDPVNTYEQYF.

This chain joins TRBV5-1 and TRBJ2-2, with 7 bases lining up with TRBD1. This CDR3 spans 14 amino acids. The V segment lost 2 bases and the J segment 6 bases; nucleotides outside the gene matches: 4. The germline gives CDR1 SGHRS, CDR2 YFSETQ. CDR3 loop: CASSFRTGAGELFF. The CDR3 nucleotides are TGCGCCAGCAGCTTCCGAACAGGGGCCGGGGAGCTGTTTTTT. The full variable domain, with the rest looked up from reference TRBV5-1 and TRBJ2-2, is KAGVTQTPRYLIKTRGQQVTLSCSPISGHRSVSWYQQTPGQGLQFLFEYFSETQRNKGNFPGRFSGRQFSNSRSEMNVSTLELGDSALYLCASSFRTGAGELFFGEGSRLTVL.

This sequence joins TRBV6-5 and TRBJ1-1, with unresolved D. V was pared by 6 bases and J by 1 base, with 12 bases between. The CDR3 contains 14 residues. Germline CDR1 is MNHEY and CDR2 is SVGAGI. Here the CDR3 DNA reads TGTGCCAGCAGGATTCCCTGGGAGAACACTGAAGCTTTCTTT. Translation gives CASRIPWENTEAFF.

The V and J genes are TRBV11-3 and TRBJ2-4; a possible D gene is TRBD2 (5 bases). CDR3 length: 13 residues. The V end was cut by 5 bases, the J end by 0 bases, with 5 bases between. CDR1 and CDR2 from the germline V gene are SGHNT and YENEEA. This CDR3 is CASSEGAKNIQYF. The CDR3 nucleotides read TGTGCCAGCAGCGAGGGAGCCAAAAACATTCAGTACTTC.

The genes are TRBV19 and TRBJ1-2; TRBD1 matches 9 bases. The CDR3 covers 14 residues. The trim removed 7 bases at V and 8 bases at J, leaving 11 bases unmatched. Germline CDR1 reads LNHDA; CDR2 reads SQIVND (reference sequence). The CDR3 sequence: CASTSDRGLGGYTF. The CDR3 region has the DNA TGTGCCAGTACGTCGGACAGGGGCTTAGGCGGCTACACCTTC.

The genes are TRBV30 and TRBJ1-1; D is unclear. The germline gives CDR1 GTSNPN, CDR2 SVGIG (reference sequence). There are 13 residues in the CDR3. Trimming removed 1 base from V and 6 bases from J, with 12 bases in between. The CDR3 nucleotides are TGTGCCTGGAGTGGCGTAGGGTATTCTGAAGCTTTCTTT. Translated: CAWSGVGYSEAFF.

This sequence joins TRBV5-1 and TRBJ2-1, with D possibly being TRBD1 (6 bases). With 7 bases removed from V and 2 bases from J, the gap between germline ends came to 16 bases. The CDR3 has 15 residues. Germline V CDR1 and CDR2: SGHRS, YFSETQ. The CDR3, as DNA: TGCGCCAGCTTACAGGGTCCTACTACCTACAATGAGCAGTTCTTC. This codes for CASLQGPTTYNEQFF.

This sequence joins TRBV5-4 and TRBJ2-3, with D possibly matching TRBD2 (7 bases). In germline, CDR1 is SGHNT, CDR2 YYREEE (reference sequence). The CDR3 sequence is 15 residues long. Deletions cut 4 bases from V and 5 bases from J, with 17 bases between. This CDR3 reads CASSRGGAAGDTQYF. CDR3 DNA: TGTGCCAGCAGCCGTGGGGGGGCCGCGGGAGATACGCAGTATTTT.

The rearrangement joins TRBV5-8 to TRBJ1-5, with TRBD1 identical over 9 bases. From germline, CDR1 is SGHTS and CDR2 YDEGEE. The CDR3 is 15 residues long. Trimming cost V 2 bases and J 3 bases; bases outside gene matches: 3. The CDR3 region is CASSFDRGANQPQHF. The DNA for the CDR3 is TGTGCCAGCAGCTTCGACAGGGGGGCCAATCAGCCCCAGCATTTT.

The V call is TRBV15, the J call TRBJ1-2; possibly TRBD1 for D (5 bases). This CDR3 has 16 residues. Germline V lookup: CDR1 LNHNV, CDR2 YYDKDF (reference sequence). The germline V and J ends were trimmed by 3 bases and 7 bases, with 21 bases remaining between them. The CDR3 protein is CATSSKGQGFLRGYTF. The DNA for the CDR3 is TGTGCCACCAGCAGCAAGGGGCAGGGTTTTCTTCGTGGCTACACCTTC.